Following are 15 T cell receptor beta chains from one sample sequenced in a study of cytotoxic CD8 clonotypes in ibrutinib-treated CLL. Only in-frame clones appear in the TCRdb table, and some are missing; sequencing was by immunoSEQ multiplex PCR. The sample lists approximately 130,000 clones; around 80% were seen once. The source material was PBMCs, sampled after 24 months of ibrutinib treatment. Receptors were obtained from a human donor with chronic lymphocytic leukemia.

The chain carries TRBV27 and TRBJ2-1, with no clear D. V dropped 5 bases and J dropped 0 bases, with 14 bases sitting between them. CDR1 is MNHEY, CDR2 SMNVEV, per germline (reference sequence). There are 16 residues in the CDR3. The CDR3 DNA reads TGTGCCAGCAGTCCCCATGGACGGAGCTCCTACAATGAGCAGTTCTTC. The encoded protein is CASSPHGRSSYNEQFF.

The chain combines TRBV5-1 with TRBJ1-1, with 9 bases that match TRBD1. Trimming cost V 4 bases and J 1 base; bases outside gene matches: 8. CDR1 is SGHRS and CDR2 is YFSETQ in the germline V gene. The CDR3 extends over 16 amino acids. The CDR3 nucleotides are TGCGCCAGCAGCCCTGATGGACAGGGGAGGAACACTGAAGCTTTCTTT. Translating it yields CASSPDGQGRNTEAFF.

On this clone: A junction end diverges from the germline sequence, so it may reflect a read error. The chain joins TRBV2 to TRBJ1-5, with no clear D. This CDR3 is 14 amino acids long. Germline assignment: CDR1 SNHLY and CDR2 FYNNEI. CDR3 residues: CASREAGWVQPQHF. The CDR3, as DNA: TGTGCCAGCAGGGAAGCCGGGTGGGTTCAGCCCCAGCATTTT.

This rearrangement joins TRBV7-2 to TRBJ2-7, with TRBD2 matching 11 bases. The germline gives CDR1 SGHTA, CDR2 FQGNSA. With 3 bases clipped from V and 4 bases from J, the junction kept 14 bases outside the gene matches. The length of the CDR3 is 18 residues. Here the CDR3 reads CASSFSLPLAGGIYEQYF. CDR3 bases: TGTGCCAGCAGCTTTTCTCTTCCGCTAGCGGGGGGAATTTACGAGCAGTACTTC. Drawing the rest from reference TRBV7-2 and TRBJ2-7, the complete variable domain is GAGVSQSPSNKVTEKGKDVELRCDPISGHTALYWYRQSLGQGLEFLIYFQGNSAPDKSGLPSDRFSAERTGGSVSTLTIQRTQQEDSAVYLCASSFSLPLAGGIYEQYFGPGTRLTVT.

The chain links TRBV15 to TRBJ1-1, with D uncertain. Deletions cut 1 base from V and 11 bases from J, with 17 bases between. CDR3 length equals 14 residues. The germline CDR1 and CDR2 sequences are LNHNV and YYDKDF (reference sequence). CDR3 loop: CATSRGRDSGGAFF. Written as DNA, the CDR3 is TGTGCCACCAGCAGAGGACGGGATTCCGGTGGGGCTTTCTTT.

The chain employs TRBV19 and TRBJ1-5; TRBD1 might be the D (5 bases). Trimming removed 4 bases at V and 3 bases at J, with 10 bases between. Germline CDR1 LNHDA, CDR2 SQIVND (reference sequence). The CDR3 consists of 14 residues. The CDR3 bases are TGTGCCAGTAGTACACAGGATACCAATCAGCCCCAGCATTTT. Encoded protein: CASSTQDTNQPQHF.

The V gene is TRBV6-5, the J gene TRBJ1-2; no definite D call. Trimming left V 0 bases short and J 1 base short, with 6 bases between. The CDR3 has 14 residues. Germline assignment: CDR1 MNHEY and CDR2 SVGAGI. The CDR3 region has the DNA TGTGCCAGCAGTTACTCCAATAATAACTATGGCTACACCTTC. This codes for CASSYSNNNYGYTF.

The chain couples TRBV7-3 to TRBJ1-6; D not resolved. The CDR3 contains 15 residues. Germline V CDR1 and CDR2: SGHTA, FQGTGA. Trimming pared 0 bases from V and 2 bases from J, leaving 5 bases between. The CDR3 region has the DNA TGTGCCAGCAGCTTAACTCGGACCTATAATTCACCCCTCCACTTT. This gives the protein CASSLTRTYNSPLHF.

This clone was counted only a few times. The CDR3 nucleotides read TGTGCCAGCAGCCGCGGGACAGGGGACCCATACAATGAGCAGTTCTTC. This sequence encodes CASSRGTGDPYNEQFF. V gene TRBV5-6 combines with J gene TRBJ2-1; the match to TRBD1 covers 10 bases. The V gene end was trimmed by 4 bases and the J gene end by 4 bases; junction bases not matched to a gene: 8. The CDR3 extends over 16 amino acids. The germline gives CDR1 SGHDT, CDR2 YYEEEE.

This chain uses TRBV27 with TRBJ2-3, with 7 positions matching TRBD2. Trimming took 6 bases from V and 4 from J; bases not matched to a gene: 16. The germline CDR1 and CDR2 sequences are MNHEY and SMNVEV (reference sequence). The CDR3 is 17 residues long. The CDR3 DNA is TGTGCCAGCAGCCCGACCCTCGGACTAGATTGGTCAGATACGCAGTATTTT. It encodes CASSPTLGLDWSDTQYF.

This clone was seen a handful of times. In nucleotides, the CDR3 is TGTGCCAGCAGCTTGGATCGGGATGGCTACACCTTC. This encodes CASSLDRDGYTF. The genes are TRBV5-4 and TRBJ1-2; D not resolved. The V gene lost 0 bases and the J gene lost 6 bases, with 6 bases spanning the gap. The CDR3 has 12 residues. Germline values: CDR1 SGHNT, CDR2 YYREEE (reference sequence).

This clone appeared a few times. CDR3 nucleotides: TGCGCCAGCAGCTCGGACAGATTCAGCAATCAGCCCCAGCATTTT. Residues: CASSSDRFSNQPQHF. The chain uses TRBV4-1 and TRBJ1-5; TRBD1 is a possible D gene (6 bases). The length of the CDR3 is 15 residues. Germline CDR1 is MGHRA and CDR2 is YSYEKL. V lost 5 bases to trimming and J lost 1 base, with 12 bases between them.

This clone was seen just once. This chain connects TRBV5-1 to TRBJ1-2; possible D gene TRBD1, 6 bases. V lost 0 bases and J lost 8, with 17 bases in between. The CDR3 is 15 residues long. Germline V CDR1 and CDR2: SGHRS, YFSETQ. CDR3 sequence reads: CASSLDVRTVGGYTF. The CDR3 region has the DNA TGCGCCAGCAGCTTGGATGTTAGGACAGTGGGAGGCTACACCTTC.

This clone was detected only once. The V call is TRBV19, the J call TRBJ1-4; D is undetermined. The germline gives CDR1 LNHDA, CDR2 SQIVND (reference sequence). This CDR3 comprises 15 residues. V was clipped by 11 bases and J by 4 bases, with 20 bases between them. The CDR3 nucleotides read TGTGCCTCATCCTCCTTCCGTCCTGATAATGAAAAACTGTTTTTT. This codes for CASSSFRPDNEKLFF. The full variable domain, rest sourced from reference TRBV19 and TRBJ1-4, is DGGITQSPKYLFRKEGQNVTLSCEQNLNHDAMYWYRQDPGQGLRLIYYSQIVNDFQKGDIAEGYSVSREKKESFPLTVTSAQKNPTAFYLCASSSFRPDNEKLFFGSGTQLSVL.

The chain joins TRBV7-8 to TRBJ2-5, with 7 bases fitting TRBD2. The germline gives CDR1 SGHVS, CDR2 FQNEAQ. V shed 1 base, J shed 1 base, and the junction held 9 bases outside the gene matches. The CDR3 length is 17 residues. CDR3 nucleotide sequence: TGTGCCAGCAGCTTAGTCTCTCCGAGCGGGGCCCAAGAGACCCAGTACTTC. This codes for CASSLVSPSGAQETQYF.